One and the same sample provided the 22 T cell receptor beta chains below, sequenced in a study of cytomegalovirus exposure and HLA in healthy donors. It was with 60 Vbeta and 13 Jbeta primers that the PCR ran. The assay was immunoSEQ multiplex PCR, and TCRdb's table has in-frame clones only and misses some. This table has roughly 170,000 clones, approximately 75% appearing once. The sequenced material came from PBMCs. The receptors shown here come from a girl aged 5-17 years in good health and CMV-seronegative.

Here the CDR3 reads CASSLGPPGQWGGEQYF. The CDR3 nucleotides read TGTGCCAGCAGCTTAGGCCCTCCGGGCCAGTGGGGAGGCGAGCAGTACTTC. The chain is built from TRBV7-2 and TRBJ2-7, with D maybe TRBD2 (6 bases). The CDR3 spans 17 residues. CDR1 is SGHTA, CDR2 FQGNSA, per germline. The V and J ends lost 1 base and 6 bases respectively, with 22 bases between them.

This clone turned up a few times. This chain uses TRBV6-5 with TRBJ1-4; no clear D gene. V dropped 0 bases and J dropped 14 bases, with 13 bases sitting between them. The V gene's germline CDR1 is MNHEY and CDR2 SVGAGI. This CDR3 is 13 amino acids long. Here the CDR3 DNA reads TGTGCCAGCAGTTACTCGTCGTCGGGAGGGCTGTTTTTT. Translated, it gives CASSYSSSGGLFF.

This clone was counted only a few times. The chain recombines TRBV11-2 with TRBJ1-1; D gene uncertain. The CDR3 is 13 amino acids. Germline V gives CDR1 SGHAT, CDR2 FQNNGV. The CDR3 reads CGSRWGGNTEAFF. DNA of the CDR3: TGTGGCTCACGGTGGGGAGGGAACACTGAAGCTTTCTTT.

The chain combines TRBV13 with TRBJ2-1; 7 nucleotides agree with TRBD2. The germline CDR1 and CDR2 sequences are PRHDT and FYEKMQ (reference sequence). The CDR3 has 14 amino acids. Trimming cost V 2 bases and J 6 bases; bases outside gene matches: 4. CDR3 sequence reads: CASSLSRTSNEQFF. In nucleotides, the CDR3 is TGTGCCAGCAGCTTATCCCGGACTAGCAATGAGCAGTTCTTC.

The chain couples TRBV19 to TRBJ1-2, with a possible D match to TRBD1 (5 bases). V was clipped by 3 bases and J by 6 bases, with 11 bases between them. In germline, CDR1 is LNHDA, CDR2 SQIVND (reference sequence). The CDR3 has 13 residues. The CDR3 is CASSIPDNHGYTF. As DNA, the CDR3 is TGTGCCAGTAGTATCCCGGACAACCATGGCTACACCTTC.

The V gene is TRBV10-2, the J gene TRBJ2-1; maybe TRBD2 (6 bases). The CDR3 contains 15 residues. V lost 0 bases and J 6 bases, leaving 12 bases between the germline ends. Per the germline V gene, CDR1 is WSHSY and CDR2 is SAAADI. The CDR3 DNA follows: TGCGCCAGCAGTGAGTCCGGGGGAAGGCCCAATGAGCAGTTCTTC. Its protein is CASSESGGRPNEQFF.

This rearrangement joins TRBV6-1 to TRBJ1-6; TRBD1 matches at 9 bases. The CDR3 loop spans 15 amino acids. Germline V gene lookup returns CDR1 MNHNS and CDR2 SASEGT. V trimming: 3 bases; J trimming: 6 bases; junction bases outside the gene matches: 3. CDR3: CASSETGGGNSPLHF. The CDR3 region has the DNA TGTGCCAGCAGTGAGACAGGGGGAGGTAATTCACCCCTCCACTTT.

With regard to this clone: The sample holds other DNA sequences that translate to the same CDR3. This chain links TRBV11-2 with TRBJ2-1; a weak D match, TRBD1 (5 bases). Trimming shortened V by 9 bases and J by 10 bases, and 16 bases separated the two germline ends. This CDR3 region has 12 residues. CDR1 and CDR2 from the germline V gene are SGHAT and FQNNGV. The CDR3 loop is CASRPQGWEQFF. CDR3 DNA: TGTGCCAGTAGACCCCAGGGTTGGGAGCAGTTCTTC.

In DNA form, the CDR3 reads TGTGCCAGCAGCGCGCCACAGGGCTCCTACGAGCAGTACTTC. It encodes CASSAPQGSYEQYF. This chain uses TRBV5-4 with TRBJ2-7; D may be TRBD1 (6 bases). Germline CDR1 and CDR2: SGHNT and YYREEE (reference sequence). The V gene lost 4 bases and the J gene lost 0 bases, with 11 bases spanning the gap. This CDR3 is built from 14 residues.

The chain combines TRBV19 with TRBJ2-7; 8 positions agree with TRBD1. The length of the CDR3 is 14 residues. The V segment lost 6 bases and the J segment 3 bases; nucleotides outside the gene matches: 7. CDR1 and CDR2 from the germline V gene are LNHDA and SQIVND (reference sequence). In nucleotides, the CDR3 is TGTGCCAGTAGCCTCAGGGGGCTAGGCTACGAGCAGTACTTC. Translating gives CASSLRGLGYEQYF.

This clone was counted only a few times. The V and J genes are TRBV19 and TRBJ1-1; 9 bases are shared with TRBD1. V lost 9 bases and J lost 4; bases outside the gene matches: 9. This CDR3 comprises 14 residues. CDR1 and CDR2 from the germline V gene are LNHDA and SQIVND (reference sequence). CDR3 in amino acids: CASRPQGQGTEAFF. CDR3 nucleotide sequence: TGTGCCAGCCGACCCCAGGGACAGGGCACTGAAGCTTTCTTT.

This clone has a handful of counts. The rearrangement uses TRBV4-1 and TRBJ2-7; 9 nucleotides match TRBD2. Germline V gives CDR1 MGHRA, CDR2 YSYEKL. Trimming at V came to 0 bases and at J to 0 bases, leaving 3 bases not matched to a gene. The CDR3 length is 16 residues. DNA of the CDR3: TGCGCCAGCAGCCAAGATGTGACTAGCGGCTCCTACGAGCAGTACTTC. Translation gives CASSQDVTSGSYEQYF.

The CDR3 reads CASSLVSLPTQYF. CDR3 sequence (DNA): TGTGCCAGCAGCTTAGTGAGCTTGCCGACCCAGTACTTC. The chain is built from TRBV7-6 and TRBJ2-5; D is uncertain. With 1 base removed from V and 7 bases from J, the gap between germline ends came to 10 bases. CDR1 is SGHVS, CDR2 FNYEAQ, per germline. CDR3 length equals 13 residues.

The chain carries TRBV6-1 and TRBJ2-1; D ambiguous. The CDR3 is 9 residues long. Per the germline V gene, CDR1 is MNHNS and CDR2 is SASEGT. V was trimmed by 11 bases and J by 10 bases, leaving 9 bases between them. The chain's CDR3 is CAPSREQFF. The CDR3 DNA reads TGTGCCCCCTCGCGGGAGCAGTTCTTC.

This clone was seen only a few times. The chain couples TRBV10-1 to TRBJ2-1, with TRBD2 matching over 9 bases. Germline V gives CDR1 WNHNN, CDR2 SYGVQD (reference sequence). V was clipped by 0 bases and J by 7 bases; unmatched bases: 4. CDR3 size: 15 residues. CDR3 residues: CASSESLLAGNEQFF. The CDR3 DNA follows: TGCGCCAGCAGTGAGTCGTTGCTAGCGGGGAATGAGCAGTTCTTC.

This clone appeared once. At one end the junction does not follow the germline gene, possibly because of a read error. The chain combines TRBV7-7 with TRBJ2-1; D might be TRBD1 (5 bases). The CDR3 sequence is 14 residues long. Germline loops: CDR1 SSHAT, CDR2 FNYEAQ (reference sequence). This CDR3 is CASSPSRGSNEQFF. CDR3 DNA: TGTGCTAGCAGCCCAAGTAGGGGCTCCAATGAGCAGTTCTTC. Variable domain in full (rest from reference TRBV7-7 and TRBJ2-1): GAGVSQSPRYKVTKRGQDVTLRCDPISSHATLYWYQQALGQGPEFLTYFNYEAQPDKSGLPSDRFSAERPEGSISTLTIQRTEQRDSAMYRCASSPSRGSNEQFFGPGTRLTVL.

This chain connects TRBV11-2 to TRBJ1-2, with D tentatively TRBD1 (6 bases). V was trimmed by 0 bases and J by 8 bases, leaving 16 bases between them. CDR1 SGHAT and CDR2 FQNNGV come from the germline V gene. The CDR3 extends over 15 amino acids. The CDR3: CASSLEPRGAQGYTF. For the CDR3, the DNA is TGTGCCAGCAGCTTAGAACCCCGGGGGGCGCAGGGCTACACCTTC.

This clone was observed a few times. This chain uses TRBV2 with TRBJ1-1; D gene uncertain. Trimming pared 7 bases from V and 1 base from J, leaving 10 bases between. The CDR3 is 13 residues long. CDR1 is SNHLY and CDR2 is FYNNEI in the germline V gene. In DNA, the CDR3 is TGTGCCAGCACCCTGACGGGGAACACTGAAGCTTTCTTT. Translation: CASTLTGNTEAFF.

The V gene is TRBV27, the J gene TRBJ2-7, with 7 bases fitting TRBD1. Germline V CDR1 and CDR2: MNHEY, SMNVEV (reference sequence). V was pared by 2 bases and J by 0 bases, with 4 bases of the junction left unmatched. The CDR3 consists of 15 residues. DNA for the CDR3: TGTGCCAGCAGTTTAGAGGGACAGTCCTCCTACGAGCAGTACTTC. Translating gives CASSLEGQSSYEQYF.

V is TRBV5-4 and J is TRBJ2-7; 11 bases match TRBD2. V lost 0 bases to trimming and J lost 4 bases; unmatched junction nucleotides: 12. Germline CDR1 is SGHNT and CDR2 is YYREEE (reference sequence). The CDR3 has 18 residues. The CDR3 DNA reads TGTGCCAGCAGCTTGGGGGCTAGCGGGGGGCTTGGAGTATACGAGCAGTACTTC. This gives the protein CASSLGASGGLGVYEQYF.

This clone showed up just a few times. V and J are TRBV19 and TRBJ1-1; 7 nucleotides align to TRBD1. Germline-derived CDR1 and CDR2 are LNHDA and SQIVND (reference sequence). The trim removed 7 bases at V and 0 bases at J, leaving 2 bases unmatched. The CDR3 is 13 amino acids. The chain's CDR3 is CASNQGVNTEAFF. CDR3 bases: TGTGCCAGTAACCAGGGGGTGAACACTGAAGCTTTCTTT. Combining the CDR3 with reference TRBV19 and TRBJ1-1 gives the whole variable domain DGGITQSPKYLFRKEGQNVTLSCEQNLNHDAMYWYRQDPGQGLRLIYYSQIVNDFQKGDIAEGYSVSREKKESFPLTVTSAQKNPTAFYLCASNQGVNTEAFFGQGTRLTVV.

The J gene is TRBJ1-2, the V gene TRBV7-9; D is ambiguous. Germline V gene data show CDR1 as SEHNR and CDR2 as FQNEAQ (reference sequence). This CDR3 spans 12 amino acids. The ends were cut back, 5 bases at V and 8 bases at J, with 12 bases in the middle. The CDR3 region is CASSHLGRGYTF. For the CDR3, the DNA is TGTGCCAGCAGCCACCTGGGGAGAGGCTACACCTTC.